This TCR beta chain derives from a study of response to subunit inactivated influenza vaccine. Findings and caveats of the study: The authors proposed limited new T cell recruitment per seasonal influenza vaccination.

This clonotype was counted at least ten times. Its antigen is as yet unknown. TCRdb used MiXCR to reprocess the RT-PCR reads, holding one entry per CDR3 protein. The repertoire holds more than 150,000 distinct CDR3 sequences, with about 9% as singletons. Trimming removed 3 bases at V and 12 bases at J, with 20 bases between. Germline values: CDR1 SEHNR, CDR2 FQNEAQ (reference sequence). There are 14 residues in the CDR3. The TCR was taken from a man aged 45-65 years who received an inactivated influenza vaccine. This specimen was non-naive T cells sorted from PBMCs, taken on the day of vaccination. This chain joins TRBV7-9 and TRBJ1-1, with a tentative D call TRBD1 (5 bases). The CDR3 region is CASSLGTWDRSPFF. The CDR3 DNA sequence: TGTGCCAGCAGCTTGGGGACCTGGGATAGGAGTCCTTTCTTT.